The present T cell receptor (beta chain) was sequenced within a study of T-cell reconstitution after alpha-beta-depleted transplantation in children. Study observations and caveats: Recipient T cells and thymic progenitors that survived were the source of the high TCRbeta diversity seen at day 60 in some patients. Two months or so post-transplant, alpha-beta T cells reportedly derived from several hundred expanded graft clones. Fresh T-cell production supplied most of the T-cell counts and diversity seen one year after transplant.

The sample holds many counts of this clonotype. The antigen is not known. Germline V gene data show CDR1 as MDHEN and CDR2 as SYDVKM. V shed 2 bases, J shed 3 bases, and the junction held 5 bases outside the gene matches. This CDR3 comprises 15 residues. Preparation of the TCRbeta library was carried out with unique molecular identifiers. Via MiXCR, TCRdb re-called the PCR reads, giving one row per CDR3 protein. The sample has over 400,000 distinct CDR3 sequences, 43% seen once. The sequences come from PBMCs, collected before TCRalphabeta/CD19-depleted stem cell transplant. The TCR sequence derives from a girl aged 2 to 10 with aplastic anemia, due to receive a stem cell transplant. This chain links TRBV28 with TRBJ1-1, with 8 bases lining up with TRBD1. The CDR3 sequence: CASSLGGQGYTEAFF. The CDR3 nucleotides are TGTGCCAGCAGTTTAGGAGGACAGGGATACACTGAAGCTTTCTTT.